This TCR beta chain appears in the sequencing data of a study of T cell repertoires in cytomegalovirus infection. One entry per CDR3 protein, called by TCRdb with MiXCR from the reads. The repertoire holds around 100,000 distinct CDR3 sequences, around 45% seen once, with about 74% in the top ten. V gave up 3 bases and J gave up 4 bases; unmatched junction bases: 8. CDR1 is MDHEN and CDR2 is SYDVKM in the germline V gene. CDR3 length equals 17 residues. Of note for this clonotype: Its matching antigen is unknown.

This specimen was CD8+ T cells from cultured PBMCs, taken from culture after CMV antigen stimulation. The chain recombines TRBV28 with TRBJ2-1, with TRBD2 matching 11 bases. The sequence was collected from a human donor in good health (CMV status not recorded). Some clones in this sample may be carry-over from other donors' samples. The CDR3 here is CASSFLASGGTYNEQFF. The CDR3 coding sequence is TGTGCCAGCAGTTTTTTGGCTAGCGGGGGGACGTACAATGAGCAGTTCTTC.